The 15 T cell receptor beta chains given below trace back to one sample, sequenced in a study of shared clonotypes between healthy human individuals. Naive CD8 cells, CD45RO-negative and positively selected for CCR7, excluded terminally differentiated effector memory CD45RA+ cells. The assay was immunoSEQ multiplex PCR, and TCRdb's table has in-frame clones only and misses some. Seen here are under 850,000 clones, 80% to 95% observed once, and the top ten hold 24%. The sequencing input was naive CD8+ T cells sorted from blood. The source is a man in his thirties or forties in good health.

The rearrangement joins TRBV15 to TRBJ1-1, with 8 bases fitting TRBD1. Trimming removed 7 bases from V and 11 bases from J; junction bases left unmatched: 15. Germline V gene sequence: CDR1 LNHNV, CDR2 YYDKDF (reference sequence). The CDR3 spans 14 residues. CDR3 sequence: CATTHPRGRVAAFF. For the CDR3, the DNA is TGTGCCACCACGCACCCCAGGGGGCGGGTGGCGGCTTTCTTT.

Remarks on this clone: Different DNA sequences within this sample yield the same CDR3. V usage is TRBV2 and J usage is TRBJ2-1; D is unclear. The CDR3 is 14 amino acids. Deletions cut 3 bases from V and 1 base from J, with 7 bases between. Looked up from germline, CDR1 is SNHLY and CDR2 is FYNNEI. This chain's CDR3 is CASSDGFSYNEQFF. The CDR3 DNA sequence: TGTGCCAGCAGTGACGGATTTTCCTACAATGAGCAGTTCTTC.

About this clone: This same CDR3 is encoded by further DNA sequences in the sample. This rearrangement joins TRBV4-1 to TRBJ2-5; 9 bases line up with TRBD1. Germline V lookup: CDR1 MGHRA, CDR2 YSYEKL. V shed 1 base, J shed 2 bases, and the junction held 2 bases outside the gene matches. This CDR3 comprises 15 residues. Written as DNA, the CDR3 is TGCGCCAGCAGCCAAGTGGACAGGGGACAAGAGACCCAGTACTTC. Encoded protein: CASSQVDRGQETQYF.

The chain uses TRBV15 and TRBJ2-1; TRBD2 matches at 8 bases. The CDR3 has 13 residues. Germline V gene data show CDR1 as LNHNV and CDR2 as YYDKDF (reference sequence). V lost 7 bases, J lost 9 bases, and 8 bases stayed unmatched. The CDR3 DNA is TGTGCCACCATGCTTAGCGGGGTCCGTGAGCAGTTCTTC. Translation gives CATMLSGVREQFF.

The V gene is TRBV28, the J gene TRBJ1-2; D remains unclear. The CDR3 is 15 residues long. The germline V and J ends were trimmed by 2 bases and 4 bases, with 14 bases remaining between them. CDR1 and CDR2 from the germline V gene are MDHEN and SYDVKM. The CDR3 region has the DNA TGTGCCAGCAGTTTAACGTTGGGAGTTGGCTATGGCTACACCTTC. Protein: CASSLTLGVGYGYTF.

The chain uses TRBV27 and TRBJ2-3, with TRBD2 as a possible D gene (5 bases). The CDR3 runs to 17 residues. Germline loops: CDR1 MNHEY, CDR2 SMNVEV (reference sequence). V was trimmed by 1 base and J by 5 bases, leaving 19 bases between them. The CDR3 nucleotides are TGTGCCAGCAGTTTATATGGGCACGGTGAGGGCCAAGATACGCAGTATTTT. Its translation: CASSLYGHGEGQDTQYF.

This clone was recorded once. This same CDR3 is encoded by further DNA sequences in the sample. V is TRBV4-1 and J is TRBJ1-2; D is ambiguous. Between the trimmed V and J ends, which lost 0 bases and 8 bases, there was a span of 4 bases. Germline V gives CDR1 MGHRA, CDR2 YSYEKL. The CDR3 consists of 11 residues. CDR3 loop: CASSQDRGYTF. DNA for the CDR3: TGCGCCAGCAGCCAAGACCGGGGCTACACCTTC.

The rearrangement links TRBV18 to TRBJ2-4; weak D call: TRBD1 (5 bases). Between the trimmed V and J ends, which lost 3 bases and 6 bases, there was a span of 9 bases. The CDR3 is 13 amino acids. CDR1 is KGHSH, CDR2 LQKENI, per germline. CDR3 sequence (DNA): TGTGCCAGCTCACCCGAAGACAGAAACATTCAGTACTTC. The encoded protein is CASSPEDRNIQYF. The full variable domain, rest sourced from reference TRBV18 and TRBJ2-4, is NAGVMQNPRHLVRRRGQEARLRCSPMKGHSHVYWYRQLPEEGLKFMVYLQKENIIDESGMPKERFSAEFPKEGPSILRIQQVVRGDSAAYFCASSPEDRNIQYFGAGTRLSVL.

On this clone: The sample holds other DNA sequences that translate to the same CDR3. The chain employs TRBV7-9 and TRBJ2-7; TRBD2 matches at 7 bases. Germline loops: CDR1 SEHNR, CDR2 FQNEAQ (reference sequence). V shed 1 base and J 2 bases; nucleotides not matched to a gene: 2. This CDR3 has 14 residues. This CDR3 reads CASSLVGGTYEQYF. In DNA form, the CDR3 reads TGTGCCAGCAGCTTAGTGGGAGGGACCTACGAGCAGTACTTC.

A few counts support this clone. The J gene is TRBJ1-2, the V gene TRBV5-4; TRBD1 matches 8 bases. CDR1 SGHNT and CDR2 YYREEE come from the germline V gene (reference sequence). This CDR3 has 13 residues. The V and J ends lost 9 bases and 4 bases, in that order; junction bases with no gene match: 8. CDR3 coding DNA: TGTGCCACCAAGGACAGGGAAGGCTATGGCTACACCTTC. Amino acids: CATKDREGYGYTF.

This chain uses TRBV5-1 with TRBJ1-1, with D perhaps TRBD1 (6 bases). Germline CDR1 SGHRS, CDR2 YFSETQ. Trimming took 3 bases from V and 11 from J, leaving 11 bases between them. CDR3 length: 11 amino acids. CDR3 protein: CASSSDRDAFF. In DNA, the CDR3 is TGCGCCAGCAGCTCGGACAGAGATGCTTTCTTT.

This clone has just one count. The CDR3: CASSPGQTYGYTF. CDR3 DNA sequence: TGCGCCAGCAGCCCCGGACAGACCTATGGCTACACCTTC. The chain combines TRBV10-1 with TRBJ1-2, with a possible D match to TRBD1 (6 bases). CDR3 length: 13 residues. Germline values: CDR1 WNHNN, CDR2 SYGVQD (reference sequence). The ends were cut back, 6 bases at V and 4 bases at J, with 12 bases in the middle.

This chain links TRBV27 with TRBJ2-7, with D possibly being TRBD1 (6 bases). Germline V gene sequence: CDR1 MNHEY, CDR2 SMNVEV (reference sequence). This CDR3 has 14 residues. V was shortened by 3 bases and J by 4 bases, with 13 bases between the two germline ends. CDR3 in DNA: TGTGCCAGCAGTTTGTCGGACAGTCTATACGAGCAGTACTTC. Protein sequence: CASSLSDSLYEQYF.

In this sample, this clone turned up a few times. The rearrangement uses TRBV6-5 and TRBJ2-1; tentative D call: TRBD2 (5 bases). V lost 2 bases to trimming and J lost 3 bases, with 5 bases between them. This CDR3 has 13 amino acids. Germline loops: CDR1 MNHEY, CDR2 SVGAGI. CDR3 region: CASSYGLYNEQFF. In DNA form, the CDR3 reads TGTGCCAGCAGTTACGGACTCTACAATGAGCAGTTCTTC.

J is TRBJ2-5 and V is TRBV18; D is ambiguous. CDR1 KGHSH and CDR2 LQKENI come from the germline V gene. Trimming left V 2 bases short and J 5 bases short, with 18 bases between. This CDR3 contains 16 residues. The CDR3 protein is CASSPSSRRDVETQYF. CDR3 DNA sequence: TGTGCCAGCTCACCATCAAGTAGACGAGACGTTGAGACCCAGTACTTC.